This T cell receptor beta chain appears in the sequencing data of a study of blood T cell repertoires in COVID-19. Study at large: PBMCs, B-cell-depleted T cells, or T cells provided the cDNA or gDNA that made up the material.

This clone is a singleton in its sample. Germline V gene lookup returns CDR1 MGHDK and CDR2 SYGVNS. The V end lost 5 bases, the J end lost 7 bases, and 9 bases lay between the germline ends. The CDR3 totals 13 residues. As originally analysed: The assay estimated nucleated cells by amplifying reference gene primers. TCRdb's copy holds only in-frame clones and misses some; the assay was immunoSEQ multiplex PCR. Clonal size and the V and J genes are those of that table, whereas D and trimming came from the DNA. Of 200,000 to 300,000 clones listed, around four fifths are singletons. Material: peripheral blood. The receptor's source is a woman aged 55 to 70 with active or convalescent COVID-19. The V gene is TRBV25-1, the J gene TRBJ1-6; D is perhaps TRBD1 (5 bases). The CDR3: CASSLTANSPLHF. The CDR3 DNA sequence: TGTGCCAGCAGTCTGACAGCAAATTCACCCCTCCACTTT.